A single sample is the source of the 5 T cell receptor beta chains below, sequenced in a study of CD8 T cells in ankylosing spondylitis. TCRdb used MiXCR to reprocess the 5' RACE reads, holding one entry per CDR3 protein. The data hold 200,000 to 300,000 distinct CDR3 sequences, with 30% to 35% observed a single time. Material for sequencing was blood, either unsorted or a sorted T cell fraction (not recorded which). These receptors were obtained from a male donor with ankylosing spondylitis or in good health (not recorded which).

This clonotype has just a few counts. The chain recombines TRBV12-3 or TRBV12-4 with TRBJ2-2; TRBD1 matches 7 bases. The J segment lost 2 bases and the V segment lost 6 bases, leaving 6 bases of the junction unmatched. CDR3 length: 15 residues. The CDR3 sequence is CASRDTGDNTGELFF. CDR3 in DNA: TGTGCCAGCAGGGATACAGGGGATAACACCGGGGAGCTGTTTTTT.

This chain joins TRBV13 and TRBJ2-2; D uncertain. Germline-derived CDR1 and CDR2 are PRHDT and FYEKMQ (reference sequence). Trimming left V 1 base short and J 2 bases short, with 8 bases between. CDR3 length: 15 amino acids. CDR3 residues: CASSLAQLNTGELFF. The DNA of the CDR3 is TGTGCCAGCAGCTTAGCACAGCTAAACACCGGGGAGCTGTTTTTT.

The chain couples TRBV6-1 to TRBJ2-7; 8 positions agree with TRBD1. The CDR3 has 15 amino acids. Germline values: CDR1 MNHNS, CDR2 SASEGT. The J segment lost 5 bases and the V segment lost 7 bases, leaving 13 bases of the junction unmatched. The CDR3, as DNA: TGTGCCAGCAACCCGGCGGACAGGGCACCTCACGAGCAGTACTTC. Its translation is CASNPADRAPHEQYF.

This chain links TRBV20-1 with TRBJ1-3; a weak D match, TRBD1 (5 bases). Germline V gene lookup returns CDR1 DFQATT and CDR2 SNEGSKA (reference sequence). The V gene lost 5 bases and the J gene lost 4 bases, with 15 bases spanning the gap. This CDR3 contains 14 residues. CDR3 coding DNA: TGCAGTGCTCCCGACAGTGCGGGCGGAAACACCATATATTTT. As protein: CSAPDSAGGNTIYF.

This clonotype has ten or more counts. The rearrangement links TRBV20-1 to TRBJ2-3; perhaps TRBD2 as D (6 bases). From germline, CDR1 is DFQATT and CDR2 SNEGSKA (reference sequence). The CDR3 consists of 15 residues. Trimming pared 5 bases from V and 0 bases from J, leaving 15 bases between. The CDR3 protein is CSAEGAGSSTDTQYF. The CDR3 nucleotides are TGCAGTGCTGAGGGCGCGGGGAGCAGCACAGATACGCAGTATTTT.